A selection of T cell receptor beta chains follows, all from one sample in a study of T cells in Graves' hyperthyroidism and ophthalmopathy. Via MiXCR, TCRdb re-called the multiplex PCR reads, giving one row per CDR3 protein. The data contain about 160,000 distinct CDR3 sequences, approximately 9% of them singletons. The sample taken for sequencing was blood. The receptors originated from a young woman with Graves' hyperthyroidism that later progressed to Graves' ophthalmopathy. The CDR3 runs from the conserved cysteine through the conserved F or W. Fields, in order: D gene, V gene, clone size, J gene, CDR3 DNA, CDR3 protein. A D gene is named only where the DNA matches it firmly. Clone sizes are given selectively: once, few, many, or a class where the clone is expanded.

D: NA
V: TRBV6-1
size: many
J: TRBJ1-4
DNA: TGTGCCAGCAGTATTGTACAAACTAATGAAAAACTGTTTTTT
CDR3: CASSIVQTNEKLFF

D: TRBD1
V: TRBV7-2
size: many
J: TRBJ1-4
DNA: TGTGCCAGCAGCTTATTCGCGCCAGGGGGCTCGGAAAAACTGTTTTTT
CDR3: CASSLFAPGGSEKLFF

D: NA
V: TRBV5-1
size: many
J: TRBJ1-2
DNA: TGCGCCAGCAGCCCCAGCTCCCAAAACTATGGCTACACCTTC
CDR3: CASSPSSQNYGYTF

D: NA
V: TRBV30
size: NA
J: TRBJ1-3
DNA: TGTGCCTTAAACGAGTGGGGACATCACTCTGGAAACACCATATATTTT
CDR3: CALNEWGHHSGNTIYF

D: NA
V: TRBV3-1
size: many
J: TRBJ2-3
DNA: TGTGCCAGCAGCCAAGACTCGGGGAGAAATACGCAGTATTTT
CDR3: CASSQDSGRNTQYF

D: TRBD2
V: TRBV28
size: many
J: TRBJ2-3
DNA: TGTGCCAGCAGTCGCCTAGCGGGGAACACAGATACGCAGTATTTT
CDR3: CASSRLAGNTDTQYF

D: TRBD1
V: TRBV9
size: many
J: TRBJ2-1
DNA: TGTGCCAGCAGCCCTACAAATCCGGGACAGGTCTACAATGAGCAGTTCTTC
CDR3: CASSPTNPGQVYNEQFF

D: NA
V: TRBV12-3/TRBV12-4
size: many
J: TRBJ2-1
DNA: TGTGCCAGCAGTCCAAGTGGGGGGCTATTCAATGAGCAGTTCTTC
CDR3: CASSPSGGLFNEQFF

D: TRBD1
V: TRBV28
size: many
J: TRBJ1-2
DNA: TGTGCCAGCAGTGCTCACGACAGGGGCGGTGGCTACACCTTC
CDR3: CASSAHDRGGGYTF

D: NA
V: TRBV12-5
size: many
J: TRBJ2-2
DNA: TGTGCTAGTGGTTTGGAAGGGAGGTCCGGGGAGCTGTTTTTT
CDR3: CASGLEGRSGELFF

D: TRBD2
V: TRBV4-2
size: NA
J: TRBJ2-1
DNA: TGTGCCAGCAGCCAAGGACCATCAGACCCTAGCGGTCAGTTCTTC
CDR3: CASSQGPSDPSGQFF

D: NA
V: TRBV4-1
size: few
J: TRBJ1-5
DNA: TGCGCCAGCAGCCAGACCCCGGTCCTAAACCGACGGAGCAATCAGCCCCAGCATTTT
CDR3: CASSQTPVLNRRSNQPQHF

D: TRBD2
V: TRBV5-1
size: NA
J: TRBJ2-3
DNA: TGCGCCAGCAGCCCGATACTTAGCGGGAGAGGTGCAGATACGCAGTATTTT
CDR3: CASSPILSGRGADTQYF

D: NA
V: TRBV20-1
size: many
J: TRBJ1-5
DNA: TGCAGTGCCCGTGACGGGGGAGGCAATCAGCCCCAGCATTTT
CDR3: CSARDGGGNQPQHF

D: NA
V: TRBV28
size: many
J: TRBJ2-2
DNA: TGTGCCAGCTTGACAACGAACACCGGGGAGCTGTTTTTT
CDR3: CASLTTNTGELFF

D: NA
V: TRBV30
size: many
J: TRBJ1-1
DNA: TGTGCCTGGAGTGACCTCCGATGGGGGGCAAACACTGAAGCTTTCTTT
CDR3: CAWSDLRWGANTEAFF

D: TRBD2
V: TRBV20-1
size: many
J: TRBJ2-2
DNA: TGCAGTGCTAGTAGGGCTAGCGGTCCCACCGGGGAGCTGTTTTTT
CDR3: CSASRASGPTGELFF

D: NA
V: TRBV6-5
size: many
J: TRBJ1-1
DNA: TGTGCCAGCAGTTACCTTCAGTTTTCGACGGGGATGAACACTGAAGCTTTCTTT
CDR3: CASSYLQFSTGMNTEAFF

D: TRBD2
V: TRBV20-1
size: many
J: TRBJ2-5
DNA: TGCAGTGCTAGTATTGCCGAGACTAGCGGGGGACCCATTAAAGAAGAGACCCAGTACTTC
CDR3: CSASIAETSGGPIKEETQYF

D: NA
V: TRBV19
size: NA
J: TRBJ2-7
DNA: TGTGCCAGTAGTCCGAGCGATAACTACGAGCAGTACTTC
CDR3: CASSPSDNYEQYF

D: TRBD2
V: TRBV20-1
size: many
J: TRBJ2-2
DNA: TGCAGTGCTAGAGATCCCAGCGGGGGGGACCACGGGGAGCTGTTTTTT
CDR3: CSARDPSGGDHGELFF

D: NA
V: TRBV18
size: many
J: TRBJ1-3
DNA: TGTGCCAGCTCACCACCGGGCAGGGTGGTGACTGGAAACACCATATATTTT
CDR3: CASSPPGRVVTGNTIYF

D: TRBD1
V: TRBV2
size: many
J: TRBJ1-2
DNA: TGTGCCAGCAGTGGGACAGGGGGATTGCACTATGGCTACACCTTC
CDR3: CASSGTGGLHYGYTF

D: NA
V: TRBV9
size: many
J: TRBJ2-1
DNA: TGTGCCAGCAGCGTAGGAACAGGGAGCAATGAGCAGTTCTTC
CDR3: CASSVGTGSNEQFF

D: NA
V: TRBV11-2
size: NA
J: TRBJ2-3
DNA: TGTGCCAGCAGCCAGGGGGATACGCAGTATTTT
CDR3: CASSQGDTQYF

D: NA
V: TRBV7-7
size: many
J: TRBJ1-5
DNA: TGTGCTAGCAGCTTCCGTTGGGGGGGCAATCAGCCCCAGCATTTT
CDR3: CASSFRWGGNQPQHF

D: NA
V: TRBV5-6
size: NA
J: TRBJ1-4
DNA: TGTGCCAGCAGCTTGGCGGGAAAACTGTTTTTT
CDR3: CASSLAGKLFF

D: NA
V: TRBV6-1
size: many
J: TRBJ1-1
DNA: TGTGCCAGCAGTGAAATGGGGGGGGTAAGGACTGAAGCTTTCTTT
CDR3: CASSEMGGVRTEAFF

D: NA
V: TRBV20-1
size: many
J: TRBJ2-3
DNA: TGCAGTGCTAGAGAGCGGGGCAACACAGATACGCAGTATTTT
CDR3: CSARERGNTDTQYF

D: NA
V: TRBV14
size: NA
J: TRBJ2-6
DNA: TGTGCCAGCAGCTTAGTGGGGGCCTGGGCCAACGTCCTGACTTTC
CDR3: CASSLVGAWANVLTF

D: TRBD2
V: TRBV20-1
size: many
J: TRBJ2-3
DNA: TGCAGTGCTAGAGAAGGGCTAGCGGGGGGACGCACAGATACGCAGTATTTT
CDR3: CSAREGLAGGRTDTQYF

D: NA
V: TRBV28
size: NA
J: TRBJ2-5
DNA: TGTGCCAGCAGCACTCTTGAGACCCAGTACTTC
CDR3: CASSTLETQYF

D: TRBD1
V: TRBV7-6
size: many
J: TRBJ2-3
DNA: TGTGCCAGCAGCTTTGACACAGGGGGACCTGTTGGAGATACGCAGTATTTT
CDR3: CASSFDTGGPVGDTQYF

D: NA
V: TRBV28
size: many
J: TRBJ2-5
DNA: TGTGCCAGCAGTTTTTTTGGGGAAGGGGAGACCCAGTACTTC
CDR3: CASSFFGEGETQYF

D: NA
V: TRBV2
size: many
J: TRBJ1-6
DNA: TGTGCCAGCGGAAAAGGGGAAACTCTGAATAATTCACCCCTCCACTTT
CDR3: CASGKGETLNNSPLHF

D: NA
V: TRBV13
size: many
J: TRBJ2-7
DNA: TGTGCCAGCAGCTTAGGGGGCCGGGACCCCGAGCAGTACTTC
CDR3: CASSLGGRDPEQYF

D: TRBD2
V: TRBV12-3/TRBV12-4
size: NA
J: TRBJ2-1
DNA: TGTGCCAGCAGTTTAGGGGTTAGCGGGATCCGAAGCTCCTACAATGAGCAGTTCTTC
CDR3: CASSLGVSGIRSSYNEQFF

D: NA
V: TRBV20-1
size: many
J: TRBJ1-5
DNA: TGCAGTGCTAGCGGGACCGTTGGCAATCAGCCCCAGCATTTT
CDR3: CSASGTVGNQPQHF

D: NA
V: TRBV20-1
size: many
J: TRBJ1-2
DNA: TGCAGTGCTACCGGGACCACTAACTATGGCTACACCTTC
CDR3: CSATGTTNYGYTF

D: NA
V: TRBV28
size: NA
J: TRBJ2-2
DNA: TGTGCCAGCAGTCCCCCCCGTTACAGCACCGGGGAGCTGTTTTTT
CDR3: CASSPPRYSTGELFF

D: NA
V: TRBV28
size: many
J: TRBJ2-7
DNA: TGTGCCAGCAGTTCGAGGATTGTCGAGCAGTACTTC
CDR3: CASSSRIVEQYF

D: NA
V: TRBV30
size: many
J: TRBJ2-1
DNA: TGTGCCTGGAGAGGACAGAGTTACAATGAGCAGTTCTTC
CDR3: CAWRGQSYNEQFF

D: NA
V: TRBV6-1
size: many
J: TRBJ1-6
DNA: TGTGCCAGCAGTGAGATCCGGGGAGATCGGGCCCTCCACTTT
CDR3: CASSEIRGDRALHF

D: NA
V: TRBV19
size: many
J: TRBJ1-1
DNA: TGTGCCAGTACCTCGGCGCTGAACACTGAAGCTTTCTTT
CDR3: CASTSALNTEAFF

D: NA
V: TRBV7-8
size: many
J: TRBJ2-1
DNA: TGTGCCAGCAGCACGGGGGGCCGGTACAATGAGCAGTTCTTC
CDR3: CASSTGGRYNEQFF

D: TRBD2
V: TRBV4-1
size: NA
J: TRBJ2-2
DNA: TGCGCCAGCAGCCAACCCCGGGGCGGGAGTTACACCGGGGAGCTGTTTTTT
CDR3: CASSQPRGGSYTGELFF

D: NA
V: TRBV12-3/TRBV12-4
size: many
J: TRBJ1-1
DNA: TGTGCCAGCAGCTCGGGGCCTGAAGCTTTCTTT
CDR3: CASSSGPEAFF

D: TRBD1
V: TRBV9
size: NA
J: TRBJ1-2
DNA: TGTGCCAGCAGCGTATCAAACGAGGGGGCGGGCGGCTACACCTTC
CDR3: CASSVSNEGAGGYTF

D: NA
V: TRBV4-1
size: few
J: TRBJ2-2
DNA: TGCGCCAGCAGTAGAACAGAGACCGGGGAGCTGTTTTTT
CDR3: CASSRTETGELFF

D: TRBD1
V: TRBV5-1
size: many
J: TRBJ1-5
DNA: TGCGCCAGCAGCCCAGGGGGCGAACGCAATCAGCCCCAGCATTTT
CDR3: CASSPGGERNQPQHF